This TCR beta chain was observed in a study of spatial heterogeneity in lung cancer. Study details: A unique TCR and UMI combination showed up more than ten times in raw reads, on average.

The table lists this clonotype with many counts. Regarding time point: sample taken at primary tumor resection. TCRs were sequenced from unsorted whole RNA of tumor, nontumor lung or PBMC. MiXCR was run by TCRdb on the 5' RACE reads, yielding one entry per CDR3 protein. The repertoire includes about 95,000 distinct CDR3 sequences, over 8.5% of them detected once, and 6.9% sits in the top ten. This CDR3 spans 17 amino acids. Trimming cost V 6 bases and J 2 bases; bases outside gene matches: 14. Germline V gene lookup returns CDR1 SGHAT and CDR2 FQNNGV. Sample: PBMCs, taken at surgery. The clonotype was recovered from a male donor with early-stage non-small cell lung cancer. The V call is TRBV11-2, the J call TRBJ2-3, with TRBD2 identical over 7 bases. The CDR3 DNA sequence: TGTGCCAGCAGACCGGGGCCGGGAGGACTCCACACAGATACGCAGTATTTT. This encodes CASRPGPGGLHTDTQYF.